This TCR beta chain was obtained from a study of cytomegalovirus exposure and HLA in healthy donors. V shed 6 bases and J 2 bases; nucleotides not matched to a gene: 5. Per germline, CDR1 SEHNR and CDR2 FQNEAQ (reference sequence). The CDR3 runs 15 residues. 13 Jbeta primers and 60 Vbeta primers were used for the PCR. Data came from immunoSEQ multiplex PCR; TCRdb stores just in-frame clones and leaves some out. Its table lists about 110,000 clones. Worth noting for this clone: Antigen: not known.

Findings of the study overall: The authors enumerated around 150 TCR beta chains as linked to cytomegalovirus. Reports described diagnosis of cytomegalovirus status by the classifier as highly specific and sensitive. Some V segments (TRBV6-2 and TRBV6-3 among them) were excluded as indistinguishable.

Sequencing was done on a sample of PBMCs. This receptor was identified in a man in his fifties or sixties in good health and CMV-seronegative. The rearrangement links TRBV7-9 to TRBJ2-2; 8 bases are a match to TRBD2. The CDR3 sequence: CASRGAGVNTGELFF. CDR3 in DNA: TGTGCCAGCAGGGGAGCGGGGGTTAACACCGGGGAGCTGTTTTTT.